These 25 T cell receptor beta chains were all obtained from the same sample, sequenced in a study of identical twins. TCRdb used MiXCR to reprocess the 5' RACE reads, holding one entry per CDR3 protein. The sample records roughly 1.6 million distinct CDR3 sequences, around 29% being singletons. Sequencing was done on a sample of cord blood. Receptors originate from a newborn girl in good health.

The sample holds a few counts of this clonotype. The CDR3 protein is CASSYSNRGPRGAFF. CDR3 nucleotide sequence: TGTGCCAGCAGTTACTCGAACAGGGGCCCACGAGGAGCTTTCTTT. The genes are TRBV6-6 and TRBJ1-1; 7 bases map to TRBD1. Losses at the gene ends were 0 bases for V and 10 bases for J; bases not matched to a gene: 11. Germline V lookup: CDR1 MNHNY, CDR2 SVGAGI (reference sequence). The CDR3 runs to 15 residues.

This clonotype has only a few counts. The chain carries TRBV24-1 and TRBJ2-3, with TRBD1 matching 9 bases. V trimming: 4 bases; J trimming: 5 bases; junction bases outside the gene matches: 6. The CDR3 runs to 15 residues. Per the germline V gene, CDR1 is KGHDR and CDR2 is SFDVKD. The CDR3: CATSESGTGKDTQYF. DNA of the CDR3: TGTGCCACCAGTGAATCCGGGACAGGGAAAGATACGCAGTATTTT.

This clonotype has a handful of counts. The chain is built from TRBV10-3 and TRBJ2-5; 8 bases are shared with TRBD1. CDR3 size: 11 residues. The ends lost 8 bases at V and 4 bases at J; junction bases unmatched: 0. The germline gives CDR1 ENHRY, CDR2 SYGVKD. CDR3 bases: TGTGCCATCCAGGGGGCAGAGACCCAGTACTTC. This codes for CAIQGAETQYF.

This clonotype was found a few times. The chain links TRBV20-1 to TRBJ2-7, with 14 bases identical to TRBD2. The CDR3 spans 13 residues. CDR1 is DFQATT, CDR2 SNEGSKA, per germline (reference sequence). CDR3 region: CGTSGGHSYEQYF. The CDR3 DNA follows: TGCGGGACTAGCGGGGGTCACTCCTACGAGCAGTACTTC.

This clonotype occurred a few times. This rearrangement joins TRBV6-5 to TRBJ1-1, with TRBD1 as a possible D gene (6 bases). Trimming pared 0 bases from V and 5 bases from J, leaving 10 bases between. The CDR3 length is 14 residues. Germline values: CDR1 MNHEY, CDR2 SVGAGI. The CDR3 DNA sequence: TGTGCCAGCAGTTACTCGAGGGGGAAAACTGAAGCTTTCTTT. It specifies CASSYSRGKTEAFF.

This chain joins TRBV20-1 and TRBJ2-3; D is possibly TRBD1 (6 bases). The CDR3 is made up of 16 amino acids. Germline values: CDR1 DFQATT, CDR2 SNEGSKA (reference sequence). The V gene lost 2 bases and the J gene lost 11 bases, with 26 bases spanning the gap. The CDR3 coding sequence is TGCAGTGCTAGAACCCAGGTACAGGGCATACAGAGGATGCAGTATTTT. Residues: CSARTQVQGIQRMQYF.

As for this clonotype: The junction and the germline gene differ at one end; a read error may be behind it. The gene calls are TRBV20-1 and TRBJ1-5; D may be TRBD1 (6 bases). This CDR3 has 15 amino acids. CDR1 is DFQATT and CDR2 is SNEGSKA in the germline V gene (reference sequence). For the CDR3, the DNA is TGCAGTGCTAGATATATAGCAGGGGACAATCAGCCCCTGCATTTT. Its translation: CSARYIAGDNQPLHF.

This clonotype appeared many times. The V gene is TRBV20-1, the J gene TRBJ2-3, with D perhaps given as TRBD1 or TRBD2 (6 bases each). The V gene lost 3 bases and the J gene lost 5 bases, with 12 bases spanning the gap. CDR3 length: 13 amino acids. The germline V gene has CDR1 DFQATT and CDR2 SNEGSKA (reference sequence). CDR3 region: CSARTGARDTQYF. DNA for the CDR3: TGCAGTGCTAGGACGGGGGCTAGAGATACGCAGTATTTT.

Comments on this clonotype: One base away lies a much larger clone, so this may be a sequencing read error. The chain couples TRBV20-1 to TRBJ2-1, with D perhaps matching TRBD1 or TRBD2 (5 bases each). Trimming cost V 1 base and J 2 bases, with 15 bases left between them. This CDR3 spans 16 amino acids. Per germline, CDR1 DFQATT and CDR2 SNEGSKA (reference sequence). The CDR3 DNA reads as TGCAGTGCTAGAGCCCAACTAGTGGACACCTACAATGAGCAGTTCTTC. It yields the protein CSARAQLVDTYNEQFF.

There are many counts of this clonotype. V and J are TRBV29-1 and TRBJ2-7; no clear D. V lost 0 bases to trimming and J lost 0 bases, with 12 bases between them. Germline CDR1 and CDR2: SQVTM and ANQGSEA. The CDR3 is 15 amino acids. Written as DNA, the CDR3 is TGCAGCGTTGAAGAGGCGTGGGATAGCTCCTACGAGCAGTACTTC. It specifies CSVEEAWDSSYEQYF.

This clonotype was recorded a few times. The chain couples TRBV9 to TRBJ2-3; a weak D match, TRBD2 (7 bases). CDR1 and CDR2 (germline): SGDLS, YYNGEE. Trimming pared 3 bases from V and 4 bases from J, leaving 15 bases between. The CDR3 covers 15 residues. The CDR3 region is CASSATGREADTQYF. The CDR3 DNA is TGTGCCAGCAGCGCTACAGGGAGGGAAGCAGATACGCAGTATTTT.

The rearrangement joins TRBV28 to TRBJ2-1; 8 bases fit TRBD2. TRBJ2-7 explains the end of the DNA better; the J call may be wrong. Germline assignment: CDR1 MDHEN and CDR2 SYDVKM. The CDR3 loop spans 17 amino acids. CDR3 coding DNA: TGTGCCAGCAGTTTATACCCGGGGACTAGGACCTACAATGAGCAGTACTTC. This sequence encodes CASSLYPGTRTYNEQYF.

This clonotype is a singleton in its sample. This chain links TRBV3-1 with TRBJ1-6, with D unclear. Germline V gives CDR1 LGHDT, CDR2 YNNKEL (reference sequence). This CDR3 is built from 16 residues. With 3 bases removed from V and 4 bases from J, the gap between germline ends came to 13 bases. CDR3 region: CASSQAVMGYNSPLHF. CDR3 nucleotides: TGTGCCAGCAGCCAGGCAGTCATGGGGTATAATTCACCCCTCCACTTT.

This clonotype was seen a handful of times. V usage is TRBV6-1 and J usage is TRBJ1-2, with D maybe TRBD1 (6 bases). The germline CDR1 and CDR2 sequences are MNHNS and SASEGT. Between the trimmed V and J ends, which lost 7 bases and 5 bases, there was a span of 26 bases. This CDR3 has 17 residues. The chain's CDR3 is CASTERGLQGKGYGYTF. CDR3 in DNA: TGTGCCAGCACGGAGCGGGGCTTACAGGGAAAAGGGTATGGCTACACCTTC.

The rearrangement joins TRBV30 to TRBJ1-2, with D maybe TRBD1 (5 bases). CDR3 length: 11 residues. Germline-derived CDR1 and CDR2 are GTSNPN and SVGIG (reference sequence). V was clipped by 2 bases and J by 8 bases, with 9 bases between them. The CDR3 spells CAWSPGDGYTF. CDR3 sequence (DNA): TGTGCCTGGAGTCCCGGGGACGGCTACACCTTC.

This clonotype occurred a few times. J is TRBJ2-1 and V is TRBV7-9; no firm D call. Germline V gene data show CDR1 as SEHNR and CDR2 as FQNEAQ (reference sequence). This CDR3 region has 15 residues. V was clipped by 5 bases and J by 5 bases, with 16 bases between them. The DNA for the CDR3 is TGTGCCAGCAGCCGTACAACGGTCCCGGACAATGAGCAGTTCTTC. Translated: CASSRTTVPDNEQFF.

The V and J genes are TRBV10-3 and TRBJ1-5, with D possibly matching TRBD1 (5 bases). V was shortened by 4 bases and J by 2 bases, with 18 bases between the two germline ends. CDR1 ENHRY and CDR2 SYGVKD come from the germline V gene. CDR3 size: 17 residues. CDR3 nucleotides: TGTGCCATCAGTGCATCAGGACTCCTCAGGGGCAATCAGCCCCAGCATTTT. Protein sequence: CAISASGLLRGNQPQHF.

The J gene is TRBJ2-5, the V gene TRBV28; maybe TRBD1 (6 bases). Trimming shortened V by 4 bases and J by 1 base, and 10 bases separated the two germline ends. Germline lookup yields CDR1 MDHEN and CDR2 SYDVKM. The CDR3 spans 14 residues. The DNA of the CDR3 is TGTGCCAGCAGTTACCCAGGGGTCCAAGAGACCCAGTACTTC. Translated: CASSYPGVQETQYF. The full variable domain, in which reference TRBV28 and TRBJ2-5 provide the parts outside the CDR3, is DVKVTQSSRYLVKRTGEKVFLECVQDMDHENMFWYRQDPGLGLRLIYFSYDVKMKEKGDIPEGYSVSREKKERFSLILESASTNQTSMYLCASSYPGVQETQYFGPGTRLLVL.

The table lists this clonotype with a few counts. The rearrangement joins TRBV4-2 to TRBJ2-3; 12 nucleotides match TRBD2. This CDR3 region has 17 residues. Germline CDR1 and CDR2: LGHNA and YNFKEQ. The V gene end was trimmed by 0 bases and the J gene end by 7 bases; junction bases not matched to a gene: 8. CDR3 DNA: TGTGCCAGCAGCCAAGATGGGGCTAGCGGGGGGGCATATACGCAGTATTTT. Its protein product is CASSQDGASGGAYTQYF.

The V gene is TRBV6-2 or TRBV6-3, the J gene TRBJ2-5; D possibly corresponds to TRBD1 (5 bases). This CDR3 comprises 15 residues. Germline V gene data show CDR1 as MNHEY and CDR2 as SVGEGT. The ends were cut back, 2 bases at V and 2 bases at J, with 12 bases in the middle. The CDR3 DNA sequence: TGTGCCAGCAGTTACCAGGGTCTCAATCAAGAGACCCAGTACTTC. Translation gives CASSYQGLNQETQYF.

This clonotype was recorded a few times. The CDR3 DNA reads as TGTGCCAGCAGTCGGGGACGGGGGGAGACCTACAATGAGCAGTTCTTC. This translates into CASSRGRGETYNEQFF. The chain recombines TRBV6-1 with TRBJ2-1; 7 nucleotides line up with TRBD2. V was clipped by 5 bases and J by 2 bases; unmatched bases: 9. This CDR3 contains 16 residues. Germline V gene lookup returns CDR1 MNHNS and CDR2 SASEGT.

This CDR3 reads CAWSVVSKETQYF. The CDR3 DNA is TGTGCCTGGAGTGTTGTCAGCAAAGAGACCCAGTACTTC. J is TRBJ2-5 and V is TRBV30, with D unresolved. V lost 0 bases, J lost 3 bases, and 8 bases lay in between. Germline V gene sequence: CDR1 GTSNPN, CDR2 SVGIG (reference sequence). This CDR3 region has 13 residues. The full variable domain, its missing parts supplied by reference TRBV30 and TRBJ2-5, is SQTIHQWPATLVQPVGSPLSLECTVEGTSNPNLYWYRQAAGRGLQLLFYSVGIGQISSEVPQNLSASRPQDRQFILSSKKLLLSDSGFYLCAWSVVSKETQYFGPGTRLLVL.

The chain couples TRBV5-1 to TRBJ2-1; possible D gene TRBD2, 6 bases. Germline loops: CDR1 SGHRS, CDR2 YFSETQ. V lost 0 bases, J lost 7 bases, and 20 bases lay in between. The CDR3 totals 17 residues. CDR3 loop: CASSLAKASARGNEQFF. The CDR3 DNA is TGCGCCAGCAGCTTGGCCAAAGCTAGCGCACGGGGGAATGAGCAGTTCTTC.

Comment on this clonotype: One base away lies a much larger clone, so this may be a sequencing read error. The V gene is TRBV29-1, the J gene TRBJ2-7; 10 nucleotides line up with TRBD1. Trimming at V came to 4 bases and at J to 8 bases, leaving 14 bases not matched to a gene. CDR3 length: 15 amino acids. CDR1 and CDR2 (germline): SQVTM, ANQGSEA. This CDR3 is CSVVGSTGGLHKQYF. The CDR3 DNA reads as TGCAGCGTTGTTGGCTCGACAGGGGGCTTACACAAGCAGTACTTC.

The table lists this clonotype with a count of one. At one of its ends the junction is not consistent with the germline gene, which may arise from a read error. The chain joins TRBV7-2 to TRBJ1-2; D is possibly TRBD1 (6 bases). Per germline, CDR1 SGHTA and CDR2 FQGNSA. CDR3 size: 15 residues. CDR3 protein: CASSLDRQALYGCTF. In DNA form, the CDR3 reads TGTGCCAGCAGCTTAGATCGACAGGCCCTCTATGGCTGCACCTTC.